Described below is a single TCR beta chain sequence and its context. Its antigen is still unknown. The junction and the germline gene differ at one end; a read error may be behind it. Data came from immunoSEQ multiplex PCR; TCRdb stores just in-frame clones and leaves some out. Seen here are roughly 1.5 million clones, approximately 98% observed once, and the top ten hold 0.45%. Recent vaccinations or acute infections were absent in the healthy HIV-negative adult donors. The data originate from a study of shared clonotypes between healthy human individuals. Study as a whole: Each donor's CD8 memory used one plate, CD8 naive two, each CD4 subset three. Notes on the study in general: Naive subsets generally exceeded memory subsets in estimated richness.

The CDR3 spans 16 residues. CDR1 SEHNR and CDR2 FQNEAQ come from the germline V gene (reference sequence). The clonotype comes from a man between 25 and 39 years old in good health. The chain carries TRBV7-9 and TRBJ2-7; possibly TRBD2 for D (6 bases). The sequenced sample was naive CD4+ T cells sorted from blood. The subset was: CD45RA+ positively selected. The CDR3 sequence is CASSLARAAFSYEQYF. The CDR3 DNA sequence: TGTGCCAGCAGCCTAGCGAGGGCGGCCTTCTCCTACGAGCAGTACTTC.